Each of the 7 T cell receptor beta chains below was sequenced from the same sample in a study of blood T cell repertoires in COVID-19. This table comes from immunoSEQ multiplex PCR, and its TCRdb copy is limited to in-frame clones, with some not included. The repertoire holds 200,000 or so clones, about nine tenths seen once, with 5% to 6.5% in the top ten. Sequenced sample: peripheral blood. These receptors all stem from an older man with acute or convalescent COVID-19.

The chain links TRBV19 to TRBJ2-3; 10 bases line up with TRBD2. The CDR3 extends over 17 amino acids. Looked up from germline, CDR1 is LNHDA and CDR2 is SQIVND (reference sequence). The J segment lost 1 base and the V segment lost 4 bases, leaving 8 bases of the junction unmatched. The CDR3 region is CASSTTSGAGGTDTQYF. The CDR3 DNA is TGTGCCAGTAGTACTACTAGCGGGGCAGGGGGCACAGATACGCAGTATTTT.

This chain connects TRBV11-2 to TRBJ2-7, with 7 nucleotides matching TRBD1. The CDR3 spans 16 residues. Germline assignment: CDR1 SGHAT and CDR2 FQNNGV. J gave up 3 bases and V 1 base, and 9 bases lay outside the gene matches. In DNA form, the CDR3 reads TGTGCCAGCAGCTTAGCCCATTTTGGGGACAGCTACGAGCAGTACGTC. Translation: CASSLAHFGDSYEQYV.

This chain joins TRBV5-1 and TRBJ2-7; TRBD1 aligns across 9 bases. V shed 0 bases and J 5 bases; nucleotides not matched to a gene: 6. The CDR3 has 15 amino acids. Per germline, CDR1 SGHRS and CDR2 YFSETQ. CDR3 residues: CASSLVATGGDEQYF. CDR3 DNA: TGCGCCAGCAGCTTGGTCGCGACAGGGGGTGACGAGCAGTACTTC.

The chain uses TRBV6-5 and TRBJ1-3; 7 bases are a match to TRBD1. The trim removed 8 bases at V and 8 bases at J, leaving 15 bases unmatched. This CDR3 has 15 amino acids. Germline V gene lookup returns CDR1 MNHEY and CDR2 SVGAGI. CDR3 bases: TGTGCCAGCGGGGGGACAGCAGAGCCCAGCCACACCATATATTTT. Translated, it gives CASGGTAEPSHTIYF.

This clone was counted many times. The CDR3 sequence is CATNRQAGSPLHF. Written as DNA, the CDR3 is TGTGCCACTAATAGACAGGCCGGTTCACCCCTCCACTTT. J is TRBJ1-6 and V is TRBV24-1; maybe TRBD1 (6 bases). The germline V and J ends were trimmed by 10 bases and 9 bases, with 15 bases remaining between them. Germline V gene lookup returns CDR1 KGHDR and CDR2 SFDVKD. The CDR3 consists of 13 residues.

The CDR3 loop is CASSQGLAGGLETQYF. The CDR3 DNA follows: TGTGCCAGCAGCCAGGGACTAGCGGGAGGTTTAGAGACCCAGTACTTC. The chain carries TRBV11-3 and TRBJ2-5; 15 positions match TRBD2. CDR1 is SGHNT and CDR2 is YENEEA in the germline V gene. V gave up 5 bases and J gave up 4 bases; unmatched junction bases: 5. This CDR3 spans 16 amino acids.

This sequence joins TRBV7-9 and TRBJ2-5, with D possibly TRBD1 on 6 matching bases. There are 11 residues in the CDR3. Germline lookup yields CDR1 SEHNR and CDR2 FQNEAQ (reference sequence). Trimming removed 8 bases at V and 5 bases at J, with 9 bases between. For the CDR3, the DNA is TGTGCCAGCCAGGGGTGGGAGACCCAGTACTTC. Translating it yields CASQGWETQYF.